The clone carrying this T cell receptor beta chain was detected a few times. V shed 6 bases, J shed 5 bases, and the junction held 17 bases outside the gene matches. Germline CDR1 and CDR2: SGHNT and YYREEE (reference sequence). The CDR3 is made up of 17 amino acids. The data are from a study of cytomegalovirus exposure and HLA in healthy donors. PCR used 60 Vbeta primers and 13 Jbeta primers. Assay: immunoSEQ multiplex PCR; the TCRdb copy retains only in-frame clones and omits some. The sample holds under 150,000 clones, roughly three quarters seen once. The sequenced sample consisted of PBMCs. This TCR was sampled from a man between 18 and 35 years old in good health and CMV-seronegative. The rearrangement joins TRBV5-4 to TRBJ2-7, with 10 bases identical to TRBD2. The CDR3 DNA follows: TGTGCCAGCATGGTGTACAGGGGTAGCGGGAGGAGTAACGAGCAGTACTTC. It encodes CASMVYRGSGRSNEQYF.